The T cell receptor beta chain described here comes from a study of OX40 agonist ivuxolimab in advanced cancers. TCRdb's copy holds only in-frame clones and misses some; the assay was immunoSEQ multiplex PCR. The sample has about 120,000 clones, more than 80% seen once. The sequenced sample was CD4+ or CD8+ T cells sorted from blood, obtained in a trial of the OX40 agonist ivuxolimab. This TCR was recovered from an adult with an advanced solid tumor such as melanoma, head and neck, liver or kidney cancer.

This chain's CDR3 is CASTRGSSSYEQYF. CDR3 DNA sequence: TGTGCCAGCACCCGCGGGTCGAGCTCCTACGAGCAGTACTTC. The chain recombines TRBV6-5 with TRBJ2-7; TRBD2 might be the D (5 bases). This CDR3 comprises 14 residues. The germline V and J ends were trimmed by 7 bases and 0 bases, with 13 bases remaining between them. In germline, CDR1 is MNHEY, CDR2 SVGAGI.